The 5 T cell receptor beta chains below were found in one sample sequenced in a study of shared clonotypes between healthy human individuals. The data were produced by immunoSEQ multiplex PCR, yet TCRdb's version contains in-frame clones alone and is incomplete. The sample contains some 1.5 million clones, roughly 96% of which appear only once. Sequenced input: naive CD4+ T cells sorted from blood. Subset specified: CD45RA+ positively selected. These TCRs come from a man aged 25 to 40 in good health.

The DNA of the CDR3 is TGTGCCAGCAACGGACTAGCAACAGAGACCCAGTACTTC. This codes for CASNGLATETQYF. The J gene is TRBJ2-5, the V gene TRBV2; 8 positions match TRBD2. The trim removed 7 bases at V and 4 bases at J, leaving 5 bases unmatched. CDR1 is SNHLY, CDR2 FYNNEI, per germline. CDR3 size: 13 residues.

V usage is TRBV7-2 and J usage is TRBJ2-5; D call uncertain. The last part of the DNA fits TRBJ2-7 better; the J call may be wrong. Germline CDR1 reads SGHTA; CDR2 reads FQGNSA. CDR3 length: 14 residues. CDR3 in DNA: TGTGCCAGCAGCTTGGTTGCTAGCTCCTACGAGCAGTACTTC. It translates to CASSLVASSYEQYF.

The CDR3 here is CASSRTGVEQYF. For the CDR3, the DNA is TGTGCCAGCAGTAGGACAGGGGTCGAGCAGTACTTC. This chain uses TRBV6-1 with TRBJ2-7, with 9 bases fitting TRBD1. The CDR3 is 12 amino acids. CDR1 and CDR2 from the germline V gene are MNHNS and SASEGT. Trimming cost V 5 bases and J 6 bases; bases outside gene matches: 2.

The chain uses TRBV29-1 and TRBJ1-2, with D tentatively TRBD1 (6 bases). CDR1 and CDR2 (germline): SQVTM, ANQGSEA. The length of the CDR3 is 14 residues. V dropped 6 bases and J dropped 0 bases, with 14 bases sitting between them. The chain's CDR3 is CSVPTGNTNYGYTF. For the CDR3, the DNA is TGCAGCGTCCCCACAGGGAATACTAACTATGGCTACACCTTC.

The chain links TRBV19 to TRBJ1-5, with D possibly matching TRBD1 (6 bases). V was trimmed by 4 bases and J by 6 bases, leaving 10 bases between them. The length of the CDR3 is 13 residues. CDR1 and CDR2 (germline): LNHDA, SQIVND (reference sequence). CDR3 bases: TGTGCCAGTAGTACGGAAGGGGGTCAGCCCCAGCATTTT. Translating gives CASSTEGGQPQHF.